The rows below give T cell receptor beta chains drawn from one sample of a study of monozygotic twins with inflammatory bowel disease. With the 5' RACE reads reprocessed, TCRdb shows one record per CDR3 protein and no DNA. This sample's table reports approximately 160,000 distinct CDR3 sequences. Specimen: blood. The receptors were gathered from a human donor with ulcerative colitis or Crohn's disease, or a healthy co-twin of an affected twin (not recorded which). Each CDR3 is given with its conserved first and last residue. The order of the fields is V gene, J gene, CDR3 length, CDR3 protein.

v_gene: TRBV12-3/TRBV12-4
j_gene: TRBJ1-2
len: 11
CDR3aa: CASSSSYGYTF

v_gene: TRBV5-1
j_gene: TRBJ1-5
len: 15
CDR3aa: CASSREGQGNQPQHF

v_gene: TRBV6-5
j_gene: TRBJ2-7
len: 15
CDR3aa: CASSYSASSVYEQYF

v_gene: TRBV7-2
j_gene: TRBJ2-1
len: 11
CDR3aa: CASGRGYEQFF

v_gene: TRBV29-1
j_gene: TRBJ2-7
len: 13
CDR3aa: CSVGSRGSYEQYF

v_gene: TRBV20-1
j_gene: TRBJ1-1
len: 14
CDR3aa: CSARTGFMNTEAFF

v_gene: TRBV7-2
j_gene: TRBJ1-1
len: 15
CDR3aa: CASSPRTGANTEAFF

v_gene: TRBV20-1
j_gene: TRBJ2-1
len: 18
CDR3aa: CSARDILAGVGPYNEQFF

v_gene: TRBV5-5
j_gene: TRBJ1-6
len: 14
CDR3aa: CASSMGDEFSPLHF

v_gene: TRBV7-2
j_gene: TRBJ1-1
len: 15
CDR3aa: CASSLDGDWDTEAFF

v_gene: TRBV27
j_gene: TRBJ2-2
len: 13
CDR3aa: CASRRLAPGELFF

v_gene: TRBV5-4
j_gene: TRBJ2-7
len: 14
CDR3aa: CASGDGPVTYEQYF

v_gene: TRBV5-1
j_gene: TRBJ2-3
len: 17
CDR3aa: CASSLDLGGGVPYTQYF

v_gene: TRBV10-3
j_gene: TRBJ2-7
len: 14
CDR3aa: CAKETSGTAYEQYF

v_gene: TRBV30
j_gene: TRBJ1-5
len: 14
CDR3aa: CAWSGGVSNQPQHF

v_gene: TRBV5-6
j_gene: TRBJ1-6
len: 15
CDR3aa: CASSSQGTYNSPLHF

v_gene: TRBV24-1
j_gene: TRBJ1-2
len: 11
CDR3aa: CATSDLAGYTF

v_gene: TRBV5-1
j_gene: TRBJ1-1
len: 14
CDR3aa: CASSSTGGVFEAFF

v_gene: TRBV7-6
j_gene: TRBJ1-3
len: 14
CDR3aa: CASSKEQAGNTIYF

v_gene: TRBV6-6
j_gene: TRBJ2-3
len: 13
CDR3aa: CATRGLSTDTQYF

v_gene: TRBV20-1
j_gene: TRBJ1-1
len: 14
CDR3aa: CSARPLLWDTEAFF

v_gene: TRBV6-2/TRBV6-3
j_gene: TRBJ2-7
len: 15
CDR3aa: CASSWTSGRSNEQYF

v_gene: TRBV18
j_gene: TRBJ2-7
len: 14
CDR3aa: CASSPPASDDEQYF

v_gene: TRBV14
j_gene: TRBJ1-6
len: 16
CDR3aa: CASSHFGPPSNSPLHF

v_gene: TRBV20-1
j_gene: TRBJ2-5
len: 15
CDR3aa: CSARDFFGGDLAQYF

v_gene: TRBV3-1
j_gene: TRBJ2-3
len: 13
CDR3aa: CASRSGAEDTQYF

v_gene: TRBV11-2
j_gene: TRBJ2-7
len: 14
CDR3aa: CASSPALTGFEQYF

v_gene: TRBV5-1
j_gene: TRBJ2-5
len: 14
CDR3aa: CASSLEVAQETQYF

v_gene: TRBV3-1
j_gene: TRBJ2-2
len: 14
CDR3aa: CASSLGTASGELFF

v_gene: TRBV12-3/TRBV12-4
j_gene: TRBJ1-1
len: 14
CDR3aa: CASSPGQARAEAFF

v_gene: TRBV5-1
j_gene: TRBJ2-1
len: 15
CDR3aa: CASSLGWAGYNEQFF

v_gene: TRBV20-1
j_gene: TRBJ1-6
len: 17
CDR3aa: CSARDWGQSSYNSPLHF

v_gene: TRBV3-1
j_gene: TRBJ1-2
len: 13
CDR3aa: CASSQSVNYGYTF

v_gene: TRBV9
j_gene: TRBJ1-5
len: 14
CDR3aa: CASSADRYGQPQHF

v_gene: TRBV12-3/TRBV12-4
j_gene: TRBJ2-7
len: 17
CDR3aa: CASSLGLRRARPYEQYF

v_gene: TRBV20-1
j_gene: TRBJ1-5
len: 13
CDR3aa: CSASQGAGQPQHF

v_gene: TRBV20-1
j_gene: TRBJ2-7
len: 21
CDR3aa: CSARDLPPRGASRGGDYEQYF

v_gene: TRBV20-1
j_gene: TRBJ1-4
len: 16
CDR3aa: CSARNPRGLTNEKLFF

v_gene: TRBV12-3/TRBV12-4
j_gene: TRBJ2-1
len: 13
CDR3aa: CASSLSSYNEQFF

v_gene: TRBV7-8
j_gene: TRBJ2-7
len: 15
CDR3aa: CASSLAGEGTYEQYF

v_gene: TRBV20-1
j_gene: TRBJ2-7
len: 14
CDR3aa: CSAAELAEPYEQYF

v_gene: TRBV5-4
j_gene: TRBJ1-2
len: 15
CDR3aa: CASSLGTALNYGYTF

v_gene: TRBV3-1
j_gene: TRBJ1-6
len: 16
CDR3aa: CASSPRGQRHFSPLHF

v_gene: TRBV7-6
j_gene: TRBJ1-5
len: 15
CDR3aa: CASSRGQGSNQPQHF

v_gene: TRBV11-2
j_gene: TRBJ2-1
len: 16
CDR3aa: CASSTRTERTYNEQFF

v_gene: TRBV24-1
j_gene: TRBJ2-1
len: 17
CDR3aa: CATSDRTSGGKPDEQFF

v_gene: TRBV14
j_gene: TRBJ2-2
len: 13
CDR3aa: CASSQFHTGELFF

v_gene: TRBV7-9
j_gene: TRBJ2-5
len: 15
CDR3aa: CASSFGTGRQETQYF

v_gene: TRBV12-3/TRBV12-4
j_gene: TRBJ2-1
len: 16
CDR3aa: CASSWVTGLGPWEQFF

v_gene: TRBV19
j_gene: TRBJ1-1
len: 14
CDR3aa: CASSIGRGSTEAFF

v_gene: TRBV9
j_gene: TRBJ2-3
len: 16
CDR3aa: CASSARLAGGGDTQYF

v_gene: TRBV19
j_gene: TRBJ2-1
len: 13
CDR3aa: CASSIGTFNEQFF

v_gene: TRBV20-1
j_gene: TRBJ2-2
len: 20
CDR3aa: CSARDQRVSGTLTNTGELFF

v_gene: TRBV7-9
j_gene: TRBJ2-3
len: 16
CDR3aa: CASISAGQLGTDTQYF

v_gene: TRBV30
j_gene: TRBJ1-4
len: 11
CDR3aa: CAWSTVKRLFF

v_gene: TRBV5-8
j_gene: TRBJ2-3
len: 16
CDR3aa: CASSPLLAGGGDTQYF

v_gene: TRBV12-3/TRBV12-4
j_gene: TRBJ1-5
len: 14
CDR3aa: CASREATSNQPQHF

v_gene: TRBV18
j_gene: TRBJ2-3
len: 15
CDR3aa: CASSRRTAGLDTQYF

v_gene: TRBV6-5
j_gene: TRBJ1-1
len: 14
CDR3aa: CASSSPPGITEAFF